The 29 T cell receptor beta chains presented below share a single source sample, sequenced in a study of shared clonotypes between healthy human individuals. The naive CD8 subset, CD45RO-negative cells positively selected for CCR7, excluded terminally differentiated effector memory CD45RA+ cells. Sequenced by immunoSEQ multiplex PCR; TCRdb stores in-frame clones only, minus some. The sample holds millions of clones, about 95% seen once. The source material was naive CD8+ T cells sorted from blood. Every receptor here comes from a man aged 18 to 30 in good health.

The chain has TRBV4-1 and TRBJ2-5; D remains unclear. Trimming took off 4 bases at V and 0 bases at J, with 9 bases between the two ends. This CDR3 is built from 14 residues. Germline V gene sequence: CDR1 MGHRA, CDR2 YSYEKL. The CDR3 DNA is TGCGCCAGCAGCCCATGGACGAACCAAGAGACCCAGTACTTC. As protein: CASSPWTNQETQYF.

The rearrangement joins TRBV30 to TRBJ1-2; the D is unclear. V lost 7 bases, J lost 7 bases, and 7 bases lay in between. Germline V lookup: CDR1 GTSNPN, CDR2 SVGIG (reference sequence). The CDR3 runs 9 residues. The DNA for the CDR3 is TGTGCCTTGAAAGGTGGCTACACCTTC. It is translated as CALKGGYTF. Supplemented by reference TRBV30 and TRBJ1-2, the full variable domain reads SQTIHQWPATLVQPVGSPLSLECTVEGTSNPNLYWYRQAAGRGLQLLFYSVGIGQISSEVPQNLSASRPQDRQFILSSKKLLLSDSGFYLCALKGGYTFGSGTRLTVV.

The V gene is TRBV9, the J gene TRBJ2-7, with 10 bases matching TRBD2. The CDR3 covers 12 residues. V lost 7 bases, J lost 4 bases, and 2 bases stayed unmatched. Germline CDR1 reads SGDLS; CDR2 reads YYNGEE. Written as DNA, the CDR3 is TGTGCCAGCTCTAGCGGGGGTTACGAGCAGTACTTC. Translated, it gives CASSSGGYEQYF.

V gene TRBV4-2 combines with J gene TRBJ2-1; 12 positions agree with TRBD2. V shed 3 bases, J shed 8 bases, and the junction held 17 bases outside the gene matches. Per the germline V gene, CDR1 is LGHNA and CDR2 is YNFKEQ. CDR3 length equals 19 residues. CDR3: CASSQNVPLAGGRSYEQFF. In nucleotides, the CDR3 is TGTGCCAGCAGCCAGAACGTCCCCCTAGCGGGGGGGCGGTCGTATGAGCAGTTCTTC.

In the case of this clone: This same CDR3 is encoded by further DNA sequences in the sample. The V gene is TRBV27, the J gene TRBJ2-7; tentative D call: TRBD2 (5 bases). This CDR3 has 13 amino acids. V lost 3 bases, J lost 0 bases, and 6 bases lay in between. The germline V gene encodes CDR1 MNHEY and CDR2 SMNVEV (reference sequence). CDR3 in amino acids: CASSFGGSYEQYF. CDR3 nucleotide sequence: TGTGCCAGCAGTTTCGGAGGCTCCTACGAGCAGTACTTC.

This rearrangement joins TRBV6-1 to TRBJ2-6; the D gene is possibly TRBD1 (5 bases). Germline lookup yields CDR1 MNHNS and CDR2 SASEGT. V dropped 6 bases and J dropped 2 bases, with 8 bases sitting between them. The CDR3 loop spans 14 amino acids. Here the CDR3 reads CASRGQAGANVLTF. In nucleotides, the CDR3 is TGTGCCAGCAGGGGGCAGGCTGGGGCCAACGTCCTGACTTTC.

To note about this clone: The identical CDR3 is also encoded by other nucleotide sequences in the sample. The chain joins TRBV28 to TRBJ2-7, with D unclear. V dropped 2 bases and J dropped 1 base, with 6 bases sitting between them. The germline CDR1 and CDR2 sequences are MDHEN and SYDVKM. The length of the CDR3 is 13 residues. The CDR3 nucleotides are TGTGCCAGCAGTTTACGGTCTTCCTACGAGCAGTACTTC. Residues: CASSLRSSYEQYF.

This chain uses TRBV9 with TRBJ1-5; no reliable D call. Trimming left V 0 bases short and J 2 bases short, with 9 bases between. CDR3 size: 15 residues. CDR1 and CDR2 from the germline V gene are SGDLS and YYNGEE. The DNA of the CDR3 is TGTGCCAGCAGCGTAGAGGGAGGGCGCAATCAGCCCCAGCATTTT. It specifies CASSVEGGRNQPQHF.

The chain links TRBV4-1 to TRBJ1-6; 9 nucleotides line up with TRBD1. With 3 bases clipped from V and 7 bases from J, the junction kept 10 bases outside the gene matches. This CDR3 comprises 17 residues. Germline V gene lookup returns CDR1 MGHRA and CDR2 YSYEKL. The CDR3: CASSQLPGQGVNSPLHF. The CDR3 DNA is TGCGCCAGCAGCCAGCTTCCGGGACAGGGCGTGAATTCACCCCTCCACTTT.

V usage is TRBV5-6 and J usage is TRBJ2-5, with D unresolved. Trimming removed 0 bases at V and 7 bases at J, with 10 bases between. This CDR3 spans 13 amino acids. CDR1 is SGHDT and CDR2 is YYEEEE in the germline V gene. CDR3 protein: CASSLEGLLTQYF. The CDR3, as DNA: TGTGCCAGCAGCTTGGAGGGTCTTCTGACCCAGTACTTC.

The gene calls are TRBV9 and TRBJ2-7; D is possibly TRBD1 (6 bases). V was clipped by 0 bases and J by 3 bases, with 10 bases between them. The length of the CDR3 is 14 residues. Germline V CDR1 and CDR2: SGDLS, YYNGEE. The CDR3 loop reads CASSVETGNYEQYF. In nucleotides, the CDR3 is TGTGCCAGCAGCGTAGAAACAGGGAACTACGAGCAGTACTTC.

On this clone: The same CDR3 can be traced to other DNA sequences in this sample. The chain carries TRBV5-1 and TRBJ1-4; D ambiguous. V lost 4 bases to trimming and J lost 8 bases, with 6 bases between them. There are 11 residues in the CDR3. Per germline, CDR1 SGHRS and CDR2 YFSETQ. The CDR3 nucleotides read TGCGCCAGCAGCCTTGGAGAAAAACTGTTTTTT. Protein product: CASSLGEKLFF. The full variable domain, in which reference TRBV5-1 and TRBJ1-4 provide the parts outside the CDR3, is KAGVTQTPRYLIKTRGQQVTLSCSPISGHRSVSWYQQTPGQGLQFLFEYFSETQRNKGNFPGRFSGRQFSNSRSEMNVSTLELGDSALYLCASSLGEKLFFGSGTQLSVL.

The rearrangement uses TRBV6-5 and TRBJ2-3; maybe TRBD2 (6 bases). Between the trimmed V and J ends, which lost 5 bases and 8 bases, there was a span of 11 bases. The CDR3 has 12 residues. In germline, CDR1 is MNHEY, CDR2 SVGAGI. The CDR3 region is CASSLLGSTQYF. The CDR3 region has the DNA TGTGCCAGCAGTCTACTCGGGAGTACGCAGTATTTT.

The V call is TRBV2, the J call TRBJ1-2, with 8 bases identical to TRBD1. The CDR3 is 14 amino acids. Germline CDR1 is SNHLY and CDR2 is FYNNEI. V trimming: 6 bases; J trimming: 6 bases; junction bases outside the gene matches: 9. The chain's CDR3 is CASRGRGLYHGYTF. The CDR3, as DNA: TGTGCCAGCAGGGGCAGGGGGCTCTATCATGGCTACACCTTC.

V gene TRBV9 combines with J gene TRBJ2-3, with D hard to call. Trimming took 1 base from V and 6 from J, leaving 12 bases between them. Germline values: CDR1 SGDLS, CDR2 YYNGEE. The CDR3 has 14 amino acids. The CDR3 sequence: CASSVLLERDTQYF. The DNA of the CDR3 is TGTGCCAGCAGCGTACTACTCGAACGGGATACGCAGTATTTT.

A remark on this clone: Other DNA variants within this sample encode the same CDR3. The chain recombines TRBV4-3 with TRBJ2-7; D remains ambiguous. Trimming cost V 0 bases and J 4 bases, with 10 bases left between them. This CDR3 has 14 amino acids. Looked up from germline, CDR1 is LGHNA and CDR2 is YSLEER. The CDR3 loop is CASSQDRSGYEQYF. CDR3 sequence (DNA): TGCGCCAGCAGCCAAGATCGGAGTGGTTACGAGCAGTACTTC.

V usage is TRBV5-4 and J usage is TRBJ1-2, with D uncertain. Trimming took 0 bases from V and 5 from J, leaving 8 bases between them. This CDR3 region has 13 residues. The V gene's germline CDR1 is SGHNT and CDR2 YYREEE (reference sequence). CDR3 DNA: TGTGCCAGCAGCTTGGCGGCGGAGTATGGCTACACCTTC. The encoded protein is CASSLAAEYGYTF. Using reference TRBV5-4 and TRBJ1-2 for the parts outside the CDR3, the full variable domain is ETGVTQSPTHLIKTRGQQVTLRCSSQSGHNTVSWYQQALGQGPQFIFQYYREEENGRGNFPPRFSGLQFPNYSSELNVNALELDDSALYLCASSLAAEYGYTFGSGTRLTVV.

This chain connects TRBV18 to TRBJ1-4, with unresolved D. The CDR3 covers 17 residues. The germline gives CDR1 KGHSH, CDR2 LQKENI. Trimming removed 0 bases from V and 0 bases from J, with 11 bases in between. The CDR3 protein is CASSPPEQLATNEKLFF. DNA of the CDR3: TGTGCCAGCTCACCACCAGAACAGCTTGCAACTAATGAAAAACTGTTTTTT.

This chain connects TRBV5-6 to TRBJ2-4; 12 bases are shared with TRBD2. V was clipped by 5 bases and J by 5 bases; unmatched bases: 5. Per the germline V gene, CDR1 is SGHDT and CDR2 is YYEEEE. The CDR3 spans 15 residues. The CDR3 reads CASRLLAGGENIQYF. CDR3 sequence (DNA): TGTGCCAGCAGACTGCTAGCGGGAGGGGAAAACATTCAGTACTTC.

The rearrangement joins TRBV5-6 to TRBJ1-2; TRBD1 aligns across 7 bases. Germline-derived CDR1 and CDR2 are SGHDT and YYEEEE. J lost 7 bases, V lost 0 bases, and 3 bases had no gene match. CDR3 length: 13 residues. CDR3 amino acids: CASSLEAGGGYTF. For the CDR3, the DNA is TGTGCCAGCAGCTTGGAGGCAGGGGGTGGCTACACCTTC. The full variable domain, its missing parts supplied by reference TRBV5-6 and TRBJ1-2, is DAGVTQSPTHLIKTRGQQVTLRCSPKSGHDTVSWYQQALGQGPQFIFQYYEEEERQRGNFPDRFSGHQFPNYSSELNVNALLLGDSALYLCASSLEAGGGYTFGSGTRLTVV.

This chain joins TRBV19 and TRBJ1-2, with 7 bases that match TRBD1. The junction had 16 bases not matched to a gene; V was cut back by 10 bases and J by 2 bases. The CDR3 loop spans 16 amino acids. Germline loops: CDR1 LNHDA, CDR2 SQIVND (reference sequence). The CDR3 loop reads CATHPGQPLANYGYTF. Here the CDR3 DNA reads TGTGCCACTCATCCGGGACAGCCCCTAGCCAACTATGGCTACACCTTC.

Note on this clone: At the DNA level, this CDR3 is encoded by other sequences in the same sample as well. The J gene is TRBJ2-3, the V gene TRBV4-1; D is undetermined. The CDR3 spans 11 residues. Trimming left V 2 bases short and J 6 bases short, with 3 bases between. The germline V gene has CDR1 MGHRA and CDR2 YSYEKL. The CDR3 here is CASSQSDTQYF. Written as DNA, the CDR3 is TGCGCCAGCAGCCAATCGGATACGCAGTATTTT.

This chain uses TRBV25-1 with TRBJ1-6, with D perhaps TRBD1 (6 bases). The V end lost 4 bases, the J end lost 8 bases, and 9 bases lay between the germline ends. The CDR3 has 13 residues. CDR1 is MGHDK and CDR2 is SYGVNS in the germline V gene. CDR3 coding DNA: TGTGCCAGCAGTGTCCAGGGGTATTCACCCCTCCACTTT. As protein: CASSVQGYSPLHF. Full variable domain (remainder filled in from reference TRBV25-1 and TRBJ1-6): EADIYQTPRYLVIGTGKKITLECSQTMGHDKMYWYQQDPGMELHLIHYSYGVNSTEKGDLSSESTVSRIRTEHFPLTLESARPSHTSQYLCASSVQGYSPLHFGNGTRLTVT.

V gene TRBV19 combines with J gene TRBJ1-5; perhaps TRBD1 as D (5 bases). Trimming left V 5 bases short and J 5 bases short, with 7 bases between. The germline gives CDR1 LNHDA, CDR2 SQIVND (reference sequence). The CDR3 runs 12 residues. In DNA form, the CDR3 reads TGTGCCAGTAGTCCGGGGCATCAGCCCCAGCATTTT. Encoded protein: CASSPGHQPQHF.

The gene calls are TRBV7-3 and TRBJ2-2; D is uncertain. Germline V gene sequence: CDR1 SGHTA, CDR2 FQGTGA. The CDR3 sequence is 14 residues long. V lost 5 bases, J lost 4 bases, and 11 bases lay in between. DNA for the CDR3: TGTGCCAGCAGCCCGGGCGGCGGCACCGGGGAGCTGTTTTTT. The encoded protein is CASSPGGGTGELFF.

The J gene is TRBJ2-7, the V gene TRBV30, with unresolved D. The CDR3 contains 15 residues. CDR1 is GTSNPN and CDR2 is SVGIG in the germline V gene (reference sequence). V lost 0 bases and J lost 2, with 14 bases in between. The CDR3 loop reads CAWSVVPGYAYEQYF. CDR3 DNA sequence: TGTGCCTGGAGTGTAGTCCCAGGATACGCCTACGAGCAGTACTTC.

Points on this clone: The sample has other DNA sequences that encode this CDR3 too. The chain links TRBV13 to TRBJ2-7, with 10 bases matching TRBD1. The CDR3 loop spans 15 amino acids. Germline V gene data show CDR1 as PRHDT and CDR2 as FYEKMQ (reference sequence). With 4 bases clipped from V and 2 bases from J, the junction kept 5 bases outside the gene matches. This CDR3 reads CASSSSGTGAYEQYF. CDR3 coding DNA: TGTGCCAGCAGCTCCTCCGGGACAGGGGCCTACGAGCAGTACTTC.

In the case of this clone: This same CDR3 is encoded by further DNA sequences in the sample. V is TRBV7-9 and J is TRBJ2-7; D is perhaps TRBD2 (5 bases). The germline gives CDR1 SEHNR, CDR2 FQNEAQ (reference sequence). V gave up 4 bases and J gave up 0 bases, with 7 bases separating them. The CDR3 spans 13 residues. The DNA for the CDR3 is TGTGCCAGCAGCTATCGGGGCTCCTACGAGCAGTACTTC. It encodes CASSYRGSYEQYF. Looking up the rest from reference TRBV7-9 and TRBJ2-7 gives the full variable domain: DTGVSQNPRHKITKRGQNVTFRCDPISEHNRLYWYRQTLGQGPEFLTYFQNEAQLEKSRLLSDRFSAERPKGSFSTLEIQRTEQGDSAMYLCASSYRGSYEQYFGPGTRLTVT.

As concerns this clone: The same CDR3 is also encoded by other DNA sequences in this sample. This chain joins TRBV6-5 and TRBJ2-2; TRBD2 is a possible D gene (5 bases). The CDR3 is 16 residues long. Between the trimmed V and J ends, which lost 0 bases and 0 bases, there was a span of 8 bases. The germline V gene has CDR1 MNHEY and CDR2 SVGAGI. CDR3 nucleotide sequence: TGTGCCAGCAGTTACTCGAGCGGCTCGAACACCGGGGAGCTGTTTTTT. Amino acid sequence: CASSYSSGSNTGELFF.